The rows below give T cell receptor beta chains drawn from one sample of a study of shared clonotypes between healthy human individuals. Only in-frame clones appear in the TCRdb table, and some are missing; sequencing was by immunoSEQ multiplex PCR. Among some 1,600,000 clones listed, nearly 99% were seen once. Sequencing was performed on naive CD4+ T cells sorted from blood. The receptor set was obtained from a man aged 25-45 years in good health. Both conserved end residues are part of each CDR3. A D gene is named only where the DNA matches it firmly. Part of the rows lack a size; the others show once, few, many or a class for expanded clones.

V	D	size	J	CDR3
TRBV9	NA	NA	TRBJ1-3	CASSVIGNTIYF
TRBV2	TRBD1	NA	TRBJ1-1	CASSLGTAEAFF
TRBV5-4	NA	once	TRBJ2-2	CASSFPQPTGELFF
TRBV7-4	NA	NA	TRBJ2-2	CASSLTGGAGELFF
TRBV5-4	TRBD2	NA	TRBJ2-7	CASSLPGTSGYEQYF
TRBV5-6	TRBD1	NA	TRBJ2-5	CASSLRGRETQYF
TRBV10-3	NA	NA	TRBJ2-7	CAISEPSYEQYF
TRBV6-5	NA	NA	TRBJ2-7	CASSYRSVRHYEQYF
TRBV7-9	TRBD2	NA	TRBJ2-7	CASSTLAGNSYEQYF
TRBV6-5	NA	NA	TRBJ2-1	CASSSTVFNEQFF
TRBV7-2	NA	NA	TRBJ2-7	CASSRGEQPYSYEQYF
TRBV6-5	NA	NA	TRBJ2-7	CASNPVGGYEQYF
TRBV13	NA	NA	TRBJ2-1	CASSFESRNEQFF
TRBV5-1	TRBD1	once	TRBJ2-2	CASSFGTGRFTGELFF
TRBV29-1	NA	many	TRBJ2-5	CSVPGEGVMETQYF
TRBV7-9	NA	NA	TRBJ1-1	CASSLFTEAFF
TRBV6-1	TRBD1	NA	TRBJ1-5	CASSEDGQGVNQPQHF
TRBV10-1	NA	NA	TRBJ1-1	CASKGTNTEAFF
TRBV9	NA	NA	TRBJ2-1	CASSVVGNPYNEQFF
TRBV18	TRBD1	NA	TRBJ1-3	CASSLTGATSSGNTIYF
TRBV2	TRBD1	NA	TRBJ2-7	CAARDRGYEQYF
TRBV7-6	NA	NA	TRBJ2-3	CASSFRATQHTDTQYF
TRBV7-8	TRBD1	NA	TRBJ1-5	CASSPRAGGQPQHF
TRBV7-3	TRBD2	NA	TRBJ2-2	CASSAFLAGGELFF